This TCR beta chain is drawn from a study of blood T cell repertoires in COVID-19. The assay was immunoSEQ multiplex PCR, and TCRdb's table has in-frame clones only and misses some. Here the sample spans roughly 500,000 clones, approximately 85% being singletons. Trimming cost V 2 bases and J 5 bases; bases outside gene matches: 4. The V gene's germline CDR1 is SGHRS and CDR2 YFSETQ. CDR3 size: 14 residues. The sequenced material came from peripheral blood. This receptor was identified in a human donor in a cohort sampled during active COVID-19. The chain has TRBV5-1 and TRBJ1-1, with 9 bases lining up with TRBD1. The CDR3 spells CASSFDRGVTEAFF. CDR3 nucleotides: TGCGCCAGCAGCTTTGACAGGGGGGTTACTGAAGCTTTCTTT.